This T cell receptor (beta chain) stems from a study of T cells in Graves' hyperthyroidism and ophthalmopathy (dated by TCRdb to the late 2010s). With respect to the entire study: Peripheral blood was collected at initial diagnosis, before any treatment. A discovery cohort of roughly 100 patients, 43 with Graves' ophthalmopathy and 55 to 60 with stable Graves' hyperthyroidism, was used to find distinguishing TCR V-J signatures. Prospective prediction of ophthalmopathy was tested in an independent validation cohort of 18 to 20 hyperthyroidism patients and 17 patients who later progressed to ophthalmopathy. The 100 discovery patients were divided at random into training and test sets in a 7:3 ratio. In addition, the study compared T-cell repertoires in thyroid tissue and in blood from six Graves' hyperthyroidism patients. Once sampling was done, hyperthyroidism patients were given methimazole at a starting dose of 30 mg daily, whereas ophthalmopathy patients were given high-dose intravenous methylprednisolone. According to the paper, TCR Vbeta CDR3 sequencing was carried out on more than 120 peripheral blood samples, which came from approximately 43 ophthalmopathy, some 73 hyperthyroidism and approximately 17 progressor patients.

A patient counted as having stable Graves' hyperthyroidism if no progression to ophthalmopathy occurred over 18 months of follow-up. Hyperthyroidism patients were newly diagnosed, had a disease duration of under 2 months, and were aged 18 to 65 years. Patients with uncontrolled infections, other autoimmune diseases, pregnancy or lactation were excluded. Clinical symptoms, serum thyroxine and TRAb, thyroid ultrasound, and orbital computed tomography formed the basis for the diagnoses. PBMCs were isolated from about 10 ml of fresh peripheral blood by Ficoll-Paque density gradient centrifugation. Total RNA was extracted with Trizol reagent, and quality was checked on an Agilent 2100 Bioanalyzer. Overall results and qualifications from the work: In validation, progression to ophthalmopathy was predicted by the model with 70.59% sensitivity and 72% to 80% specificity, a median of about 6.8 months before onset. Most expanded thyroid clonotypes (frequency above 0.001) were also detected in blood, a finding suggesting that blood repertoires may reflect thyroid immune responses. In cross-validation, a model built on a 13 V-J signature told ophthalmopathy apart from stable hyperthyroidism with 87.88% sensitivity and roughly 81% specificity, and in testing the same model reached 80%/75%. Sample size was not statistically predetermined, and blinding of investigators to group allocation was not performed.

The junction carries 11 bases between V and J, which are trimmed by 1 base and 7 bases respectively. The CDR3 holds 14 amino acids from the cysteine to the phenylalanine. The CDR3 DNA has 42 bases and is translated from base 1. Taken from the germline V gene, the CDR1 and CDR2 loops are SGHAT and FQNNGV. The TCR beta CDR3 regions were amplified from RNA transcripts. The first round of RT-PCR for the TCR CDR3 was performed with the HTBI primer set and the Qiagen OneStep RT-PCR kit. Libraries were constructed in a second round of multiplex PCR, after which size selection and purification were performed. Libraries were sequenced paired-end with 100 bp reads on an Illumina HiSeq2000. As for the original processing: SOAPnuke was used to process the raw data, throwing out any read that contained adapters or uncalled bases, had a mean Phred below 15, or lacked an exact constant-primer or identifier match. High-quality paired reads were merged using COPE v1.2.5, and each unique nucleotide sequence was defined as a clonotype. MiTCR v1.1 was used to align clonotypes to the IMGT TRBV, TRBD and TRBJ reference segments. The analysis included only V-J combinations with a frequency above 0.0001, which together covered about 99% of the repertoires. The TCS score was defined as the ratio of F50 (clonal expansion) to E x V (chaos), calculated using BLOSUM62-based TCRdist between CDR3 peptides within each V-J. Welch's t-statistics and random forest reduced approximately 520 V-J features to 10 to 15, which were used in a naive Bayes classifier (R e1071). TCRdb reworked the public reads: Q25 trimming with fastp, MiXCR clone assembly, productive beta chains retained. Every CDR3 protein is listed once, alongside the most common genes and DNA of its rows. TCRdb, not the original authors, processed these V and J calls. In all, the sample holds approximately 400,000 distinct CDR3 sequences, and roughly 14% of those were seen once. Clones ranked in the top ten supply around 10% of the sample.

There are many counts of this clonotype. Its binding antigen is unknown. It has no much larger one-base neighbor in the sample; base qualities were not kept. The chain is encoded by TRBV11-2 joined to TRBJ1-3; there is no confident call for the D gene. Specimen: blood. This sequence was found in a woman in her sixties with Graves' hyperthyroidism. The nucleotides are TGTGCCAGCAGCTTAGTAGGGTTTGCGAACACCATATATTTT. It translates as CASSLVGFANTIYF.